In this sample, the clone carrying this T cell receptor beta chain turned up a few times. Germline values: CDR1 LNHDA, CDR2 SQIVND (reference sequence). This CDR3 spans 15 amino acids. Trimming at V came to 4 bases and at J to 7 bases, leaving 4 bases not matched to a gene. Original methodology: Estimation of nucleated cell counts was performed using reference gene primer amplification. Sequencing was performed with immunoSEQ multiplex PCR; in TCRdb, only in-frame clones are kept and a portion is missing. That table supplies the V and J calls and clone size; D and trimming were determined from the DNA. The table records tens of thousands of clones, roughly 88% of them present only once. The sample comes from a study of blood T cell repertoires in COVID-19. Study-wide context: Sites in the United States, Italy and Spain provided acute and convalescent COVID-19 samples. Sources were T cells, B-cell-depleted T cells, or PBMCs; the material itself was cDNA or gDNA.

The clonotype originates from a human donor in a cohort sampled during active COVID-19. This chain joins TRBV19 and TRBJ1-6; 10 bases map to TRBD1. The sequencing sample was made of peripheral blood. The CDR3 DNA is TGTGCCAGTAGTACCCAGGGACAGGGGAATTCACCCCTCCACTTT. This sequence encodes CASSTQGQGNSPLHF.